Described below is a single T cell receptor beta chain sequence and its context. The data stem from a study of control samples from healthy donors and cancer patients. Trimming stripped 4 bases from V and 3 bases from J, with 9 bases between. The CDR3 length is 14 residues. Germline V gene data show CDR1 as LGHDT and CDR2 as YNNKEL (reference sequence). Sequencing used immunoSEQ multiplex PCR; TCRdb keeps in-frame clones, though not all of them. The sample includes 100,000 to 150,000 clones, 85% to 95% of them seen just once. The sequencing sample was made of PBMCs. The receptor was derived from a man older than 75 with head and neck cancer. This chain connects TRBV3-1 (or the pseudogene TRBV3-2) to TRBJ2-2, with a weak D call TRBD1 (6 bases). DNA of the CDR3: TGTGCCAGCAGCCTTTACAGGGACACCGGGGAGCTGTTTTTT. This sequence encodes CASSLYRDTGELFF.